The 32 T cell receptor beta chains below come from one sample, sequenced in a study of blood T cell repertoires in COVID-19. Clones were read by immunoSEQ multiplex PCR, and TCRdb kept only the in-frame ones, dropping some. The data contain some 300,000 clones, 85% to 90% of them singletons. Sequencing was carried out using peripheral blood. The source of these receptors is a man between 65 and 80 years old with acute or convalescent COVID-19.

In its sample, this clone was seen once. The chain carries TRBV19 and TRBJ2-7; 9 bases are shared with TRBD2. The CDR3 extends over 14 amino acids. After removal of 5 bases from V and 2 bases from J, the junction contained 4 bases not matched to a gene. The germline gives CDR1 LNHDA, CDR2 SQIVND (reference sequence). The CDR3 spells CASSLASGTYEQYF. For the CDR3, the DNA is TGTGCCAGTAGTCTGGCTAGCGGGACCTACGAGCAGTACTTC.

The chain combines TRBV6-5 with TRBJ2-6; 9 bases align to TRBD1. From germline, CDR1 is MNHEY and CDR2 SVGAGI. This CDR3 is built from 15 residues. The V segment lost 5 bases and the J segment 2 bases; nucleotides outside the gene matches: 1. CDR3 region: CASSRQGAGANVLTF. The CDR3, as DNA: TGTGCCAGCAGTCGACAGGGGGCTGGGGCCAACGTCCTGACTTTC.

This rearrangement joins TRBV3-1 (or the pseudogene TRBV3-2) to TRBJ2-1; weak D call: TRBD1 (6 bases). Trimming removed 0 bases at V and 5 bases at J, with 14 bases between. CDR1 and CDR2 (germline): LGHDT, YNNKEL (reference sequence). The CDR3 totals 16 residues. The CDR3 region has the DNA TGTGCCAGCAGCCAAGATTTACAACAGGGCGACAATGAGCAGTTCTTC. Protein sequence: CASSQDLQQGDNEQFF.

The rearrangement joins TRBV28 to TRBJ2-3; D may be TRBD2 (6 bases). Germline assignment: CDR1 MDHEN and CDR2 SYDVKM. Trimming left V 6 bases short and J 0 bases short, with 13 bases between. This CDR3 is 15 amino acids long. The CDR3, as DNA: TGTGCCAGCAGACCTTGGGCGGGGAGCACAGATACGCAGTATTTT. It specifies CASRPWAGSTDTQYF.

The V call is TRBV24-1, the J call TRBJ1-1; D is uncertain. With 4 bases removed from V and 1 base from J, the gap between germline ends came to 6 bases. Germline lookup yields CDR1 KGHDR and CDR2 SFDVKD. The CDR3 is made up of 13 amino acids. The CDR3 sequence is CATSEAPNTEAFF. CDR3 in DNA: TGTGCCACCAGTGAGGCTCCGAACACTGAAGCTTTCTTT.

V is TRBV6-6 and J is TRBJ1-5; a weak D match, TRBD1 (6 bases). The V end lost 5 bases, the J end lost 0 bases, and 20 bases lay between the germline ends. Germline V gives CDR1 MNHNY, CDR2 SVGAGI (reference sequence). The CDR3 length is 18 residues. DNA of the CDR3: TGTGCCAGCAGTCAGGACAGACCCCTATCGGGTAGCAATCAGCCCCAGCATTTT. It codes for CASSQDRPLSGSNQPQHF.

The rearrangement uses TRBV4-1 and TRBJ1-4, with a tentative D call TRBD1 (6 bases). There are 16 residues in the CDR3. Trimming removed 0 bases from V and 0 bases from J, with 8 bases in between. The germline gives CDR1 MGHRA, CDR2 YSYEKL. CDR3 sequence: CASSQDRTATNEKLFF. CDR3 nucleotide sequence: TGCGCCAGCAGCCAAGATCGGACAGCAACTAATGAAAAACTGTTTTTT.

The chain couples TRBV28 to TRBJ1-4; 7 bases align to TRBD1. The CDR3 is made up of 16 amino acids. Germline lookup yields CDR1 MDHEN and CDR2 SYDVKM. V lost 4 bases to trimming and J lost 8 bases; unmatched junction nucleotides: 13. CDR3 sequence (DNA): TGTGCCAGCAGTTCATGGGTCCGGGACAGAGGGGAAAAACTGTTTTTT. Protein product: CASSSWVRDRGEKLFF.

The CDR3 coding sequence is TGTGCCAGCTCACCAATTTCGGTCGGGAACTACGAGCAGTACTTC. It codes for CASSPISVGNYEQYF. The rearrangement uses TRBV18 and TRBJ2-7, with D possibly being TRBD2 (5 bases). This CDR3 spans 15 amino acids. Trimming shortened V by 2 bases and J by 3 bases, and 14 bases separated the two germline ends. The germline V gene has CDR1 KGHSH and CDR2 LQKENI.

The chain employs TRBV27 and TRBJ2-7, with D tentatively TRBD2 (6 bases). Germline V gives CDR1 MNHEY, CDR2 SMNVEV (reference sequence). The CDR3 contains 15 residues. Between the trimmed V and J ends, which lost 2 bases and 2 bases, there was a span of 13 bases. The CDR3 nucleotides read TGTGCCAGCAGTTTACTGGCGGGAAATACCTACGAGCAGTACTTC. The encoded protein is CASSLLAGNTYEQYF.

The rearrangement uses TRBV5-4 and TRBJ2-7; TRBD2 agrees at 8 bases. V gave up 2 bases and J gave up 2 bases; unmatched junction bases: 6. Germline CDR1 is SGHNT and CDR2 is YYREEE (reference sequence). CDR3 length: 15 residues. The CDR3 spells CASSFLERGTYEQYF. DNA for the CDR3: TGTGCCAGCAGCTTCCTTGAGCGGGGGACCTACGAGCAGTACTTC.

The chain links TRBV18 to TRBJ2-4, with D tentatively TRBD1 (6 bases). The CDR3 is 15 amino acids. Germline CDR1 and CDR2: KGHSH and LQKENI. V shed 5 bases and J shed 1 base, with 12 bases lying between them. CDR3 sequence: CASSEQGRAKNIQYF. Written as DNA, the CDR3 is TGTGCCAGCTCAGAACAGGGACGGGCCAAAAACATTCAGTACTTC. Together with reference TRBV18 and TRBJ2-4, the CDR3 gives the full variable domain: NAGVMQNPRHLVRRRGQEARLRCSPMKGHSHVYWYRQLPEEGLKFMVYLQKENIIDESGMPKERFSAEFPKEGPSILRIQQVVRGDSAAYFCASSEQGRAKNIQYFGAGTRLSVL.

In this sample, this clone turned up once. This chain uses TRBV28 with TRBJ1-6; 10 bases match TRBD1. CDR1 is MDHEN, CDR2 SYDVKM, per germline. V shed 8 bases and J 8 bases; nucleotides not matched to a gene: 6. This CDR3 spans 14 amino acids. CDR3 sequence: CASSPGTGDSPLHF. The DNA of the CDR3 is TGTGCCAGCTCTCCTGGGACAGGGGATTCACCCCTCCACTTT.

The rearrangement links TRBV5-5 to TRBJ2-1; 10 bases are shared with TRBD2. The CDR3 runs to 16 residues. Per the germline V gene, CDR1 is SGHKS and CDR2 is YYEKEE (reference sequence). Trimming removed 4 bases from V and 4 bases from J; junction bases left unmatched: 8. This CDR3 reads CASSPGLARAYNEQFF. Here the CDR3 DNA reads TGTGCCAGCAGCCCGGGACTAGCGAGAGCGTACAATGAGCAGTTCTTC.

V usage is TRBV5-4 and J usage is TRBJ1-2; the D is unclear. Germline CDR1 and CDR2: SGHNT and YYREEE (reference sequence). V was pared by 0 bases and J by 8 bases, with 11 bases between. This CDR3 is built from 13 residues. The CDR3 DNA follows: TGTGCCAGCAGCTTGGGAGGATCAAGAGGCTACACCTTC. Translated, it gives CASSLGGSRGYTF.

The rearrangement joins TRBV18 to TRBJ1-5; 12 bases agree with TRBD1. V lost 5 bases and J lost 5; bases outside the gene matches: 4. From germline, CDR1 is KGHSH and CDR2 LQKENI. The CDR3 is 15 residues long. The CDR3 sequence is CASSTGQGAYQPQHF. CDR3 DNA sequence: TGTGCCAGCTCAACGGGACAGGGGGCTTATCAGCCCCAGCATTTT.

The DNA for the CDR3 is TGTGCCACCAGCAGCTCAGGGGGTCAGCCCCAGCATTTT. Protein: CATSSSGGQPQHF. The chain employs TRBV15 and TRBJ1-5, with 7 bases that match TRBD1. This CDR3 has 13 residues. CDR1 is LNHNV and CDR2 is YYDKDF in the germline V gene (reference sequence). V gave up 3 bases and J gave up 6 bases; unmatched junction bases: 2. Full variable domain (outside the CDR3, taken from reference TRBV15 and TRBJ1-5): DAMVIQNPRYQVTQFGKPVTLSCSQTLNHNVMYWYQQKSSQAPKLLFHYYDKDFNNEADTPDNFQSRRPNTSFCFLDIRSPGLGDTAMYLCATSSSGGQPQHFGDGTRLSIL.

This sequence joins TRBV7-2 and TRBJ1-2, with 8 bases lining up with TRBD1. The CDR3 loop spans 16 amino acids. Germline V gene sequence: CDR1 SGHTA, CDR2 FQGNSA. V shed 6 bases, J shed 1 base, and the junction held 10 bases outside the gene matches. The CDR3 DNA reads TGTGCCAGCAGGCGGACAGGGAGCGCCGATAACTATGGCTACACCTTC. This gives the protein CASRRTGSADNYGYTF. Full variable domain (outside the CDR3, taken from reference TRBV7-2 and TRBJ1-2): GAGVSQSPSNKVTEKGKDVELRCDPISGHTALYWYRQSLGQGLEFLIYFQGNSAPDKSGLPSDRFSAERTGGSVSTLTIQRTQQEDSAVYLCASRRTGSADNYGYTFGSGTRLTVV.

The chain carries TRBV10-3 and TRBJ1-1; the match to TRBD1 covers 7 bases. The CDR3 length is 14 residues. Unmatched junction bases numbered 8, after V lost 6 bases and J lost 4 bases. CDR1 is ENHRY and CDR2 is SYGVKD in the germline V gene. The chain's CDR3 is CAIRRTGAGTEAFF. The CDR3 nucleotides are TGTGCCATCAGACGGACAGGAGCGGGCACTGAAGCTTTCTTT.

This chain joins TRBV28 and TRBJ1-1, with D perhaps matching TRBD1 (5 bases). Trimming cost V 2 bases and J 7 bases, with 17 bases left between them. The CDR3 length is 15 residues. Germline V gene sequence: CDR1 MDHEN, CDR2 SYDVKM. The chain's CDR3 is CASSLRTSGGGEAFF. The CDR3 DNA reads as TGTGCCAGCAGTTTACGGACCAGCGGGGGGGGTGAAGCTTTCTTT.

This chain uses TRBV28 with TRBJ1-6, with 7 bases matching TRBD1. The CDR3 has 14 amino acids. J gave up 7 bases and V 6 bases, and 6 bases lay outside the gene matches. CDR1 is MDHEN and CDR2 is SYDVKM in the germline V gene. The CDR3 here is CASRIGGGNSPLHF. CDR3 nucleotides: TGTGCCAGCAGAATAGGGGGCGGAAATTCACCCCTCCACTTT. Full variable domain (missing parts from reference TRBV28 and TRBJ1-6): DVKVTQSSRYLVKRTGEKVFLECVQDMDHENMFWYRQDPGLGLRLIYFSYDVKMKEKGDIPEGYSVSREKKERFSLILESASTNQTSMYLCASRIGGGNSPLHFGNGTRLTVT.

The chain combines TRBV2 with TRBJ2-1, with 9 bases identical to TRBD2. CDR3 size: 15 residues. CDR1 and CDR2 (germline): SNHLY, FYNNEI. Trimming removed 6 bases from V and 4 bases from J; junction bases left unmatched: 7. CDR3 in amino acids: CASRGLAGVYNEQFF. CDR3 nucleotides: TGTGCCAGCAGGGGGTTAGCGGGAGTTTACAATGAGCAGTTCTTC. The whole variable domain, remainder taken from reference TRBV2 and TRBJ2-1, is EPEVTQTPSHQVTQMGQEVILRCVPISNHLYFYWYRQILGQKVEFLVSFYNNEISEKSEIFDDQFSVERPDGSNFTLKIRSTKLEDSAMYFCASRGLAGVYNEQFFGPGTRLTVL.

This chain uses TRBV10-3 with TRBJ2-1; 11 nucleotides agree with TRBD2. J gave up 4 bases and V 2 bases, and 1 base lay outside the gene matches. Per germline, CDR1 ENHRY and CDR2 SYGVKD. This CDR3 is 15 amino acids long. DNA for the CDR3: TGTGCCATCAGTGAGGGACTAGCGGGTTACAATGAGCAGTTCTTC. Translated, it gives CAISEGLAGYNEQFF.

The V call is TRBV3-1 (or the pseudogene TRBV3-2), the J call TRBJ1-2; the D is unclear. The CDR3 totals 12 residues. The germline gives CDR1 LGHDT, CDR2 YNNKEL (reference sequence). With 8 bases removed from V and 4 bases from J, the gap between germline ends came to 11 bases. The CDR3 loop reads CASWSAAYGYTF. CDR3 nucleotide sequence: TGTGCCAGCTGGAGTGCAGCCTATGGCTACACCTTC.

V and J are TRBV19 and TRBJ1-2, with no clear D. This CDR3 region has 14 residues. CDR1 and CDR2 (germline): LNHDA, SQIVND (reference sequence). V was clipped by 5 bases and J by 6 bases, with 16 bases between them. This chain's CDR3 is CASSPTAGPDGYTF. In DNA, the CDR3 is TGTGCCAGTAGTCCGACCGCAGGCCCCGATGGCTACACCTTC.

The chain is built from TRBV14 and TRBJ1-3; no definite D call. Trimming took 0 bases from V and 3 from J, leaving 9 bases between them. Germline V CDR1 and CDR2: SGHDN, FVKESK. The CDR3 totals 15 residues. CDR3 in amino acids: CASSQDLVFGNTIYF. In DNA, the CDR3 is TGTGCCAGCAGCCAAGACCTAGTCTTTGGAAACACCATATATTTT.

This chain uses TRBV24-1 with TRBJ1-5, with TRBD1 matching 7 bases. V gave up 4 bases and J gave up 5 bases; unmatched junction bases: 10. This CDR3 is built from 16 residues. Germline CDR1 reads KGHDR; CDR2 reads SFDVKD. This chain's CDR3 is CATSDPKQGLYQPQHF. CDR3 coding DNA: TGTGCCACCAGTGACCCCAAACAGGGGCTGTATCAGCCCCAGCATTTT.

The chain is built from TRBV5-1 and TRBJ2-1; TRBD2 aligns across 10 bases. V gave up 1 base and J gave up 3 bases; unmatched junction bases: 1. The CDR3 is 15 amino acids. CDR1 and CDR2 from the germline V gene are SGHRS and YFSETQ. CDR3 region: CASSLSSGSYNEQFF. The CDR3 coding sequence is TGCGCCAGCAGCTTGTCTAGCGGGAGCTACAATGAGCAGTTCTTC.

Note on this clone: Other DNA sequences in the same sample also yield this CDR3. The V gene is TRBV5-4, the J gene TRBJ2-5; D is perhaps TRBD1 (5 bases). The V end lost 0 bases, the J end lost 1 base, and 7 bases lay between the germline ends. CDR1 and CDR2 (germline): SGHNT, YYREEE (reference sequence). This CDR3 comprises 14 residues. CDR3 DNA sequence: TGTGCCAGCAGCTTGGGGCAGGGCCAAGAGACCCAGTACTTC. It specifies CASSLGQGQETQYF.

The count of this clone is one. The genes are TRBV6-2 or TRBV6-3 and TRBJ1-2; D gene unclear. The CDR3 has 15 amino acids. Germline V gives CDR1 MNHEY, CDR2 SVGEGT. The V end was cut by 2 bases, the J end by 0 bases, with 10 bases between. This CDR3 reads CASSYDGETNYGYTF. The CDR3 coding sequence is TGTGCCAGCAGTTACGACGGAGAGACTAACTATGGCTACACCTTC.

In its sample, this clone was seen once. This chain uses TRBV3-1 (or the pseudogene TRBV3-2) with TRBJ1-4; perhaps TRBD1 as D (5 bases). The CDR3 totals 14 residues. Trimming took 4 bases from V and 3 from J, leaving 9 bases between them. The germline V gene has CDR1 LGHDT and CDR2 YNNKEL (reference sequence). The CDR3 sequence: CASSPSGANEKLFF. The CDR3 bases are TGTGCCAGCAGCCCCTCGGGGGCTAATGAAAAACTGTTTTTT.

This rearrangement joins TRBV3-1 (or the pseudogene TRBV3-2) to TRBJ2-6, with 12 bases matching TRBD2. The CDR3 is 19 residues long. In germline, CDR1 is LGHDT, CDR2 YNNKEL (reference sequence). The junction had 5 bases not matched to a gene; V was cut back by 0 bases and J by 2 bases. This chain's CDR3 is CASSQERLAGVAGANVLTF. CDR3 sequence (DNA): TGTGCCAGCAGCCAAGAGAGACTAGCGGGAGTAGCTGGGGCCAACGTCCTGACTTTC.